What follows are 8 T cell receptor beta chains derived from one specimen sequenced in a study of post-analysis software for immune sequencing data. Study-level findings and limits: TRBV5-6, TRBV5-1 and TRBV20-1 were among a few TRBV segments more frequent in patients than controls.

Prepared TCR beta cDNA libraries contained unique molecular identifiers. One entry per CDR3 protein results from TCRdb running MiXCR on the PCR reads. The sample shows fewer than 850,000 distinct CDR3 sequences, about 43% of them seen only once. The antigens for these receptors are not known. The sequencing sample was made of blood. The receptors come from a girl aged 5-17 years with multiple sclerosis.

This chain connects TRBV25-1 to TRBJ1-2; the match to TRBD1 covers 8 bases. The J segment lost 4 bases and the V segment lost 6 bases, leaving 7 bases of the junction unmatched. The CDR3 runs 14 residues. The germline V gene has CDR1 MGHDK and CDR2 SYGVNS. The CDR3 DNA is TGTGCCAGCAGCCTGAACACAGGGGGCTATGGCTACACCTTC. Residues: CASSLNTGGYGYTF.

V usage is TRBV27 and J usage is TRBJ2-1, with 12 bases identical to TRBD1. Germline V gene data show CDR1 as MNHEY and CDR2 as SMNVEV (reference sequence). This CDR3 contains 17 residues. V lost 7 bases and J lost 8; bases outside the gene matches: 15. The CDR3 reads CASIAVSRDRGLYEQFF. The CDR3 coding sequence is TGTGCCAGCATTGCCGTATCCCGGGACAGGGGGCTCTATGAGCAGTTCTTC.

This chain connects TRBV10-2 to TRBJ1-2; D is uncertain. Trimming removed 0 bases at V and 4 bases at J, with 12 bases between. From germline, CDR1 is WSHSY and CDR2 SAAADI. The CDR3 runs 15 residues. The CDR3 here is CASSESRKGIYGYTF. CDR3 nucleotide sequence: TGCGCCAGCAGTGAGTCGAGGAAAGGGATCTATGGCTACACCTTC.

CDR3 DNA: TGTGCCAGCAGTGTTGATTTAAGCTATGGCTACACCTTC. Residues: CASSVDLSYGYTF. The genes are TRBV2 and TRBJ1-2, with unresolved D. The CDR3 is 13 residues long. Trimming took off 4 bases at V and 4 bases at J, with 10 bases between the two ends. From germline, CDR1 is SNHLY and CDR2 FYNNEI.

V is TRBV12-3 or TRBV12-4 and J is TRBJ2-7; TRBD1 matches 7 bases. Unmatched junction bases numbered 10, after V lost 8 bases and J lost 0 bases. There are 15 residues in the CDR3. CDR3 sequence reads: CASGFSTGSSYEQYF. The CDR3 DNA sequence: TGTGCCAGCGGATTTTCGACAGGGAGCTCCTACGAGCAGTACTTC.

J is TRBJ2-5 and V is TRBV6-5; possible D gene TRBD2, 5 bases. V was shortened by 3 bases and J by 11 bases, with 22 bases between the two germline ends. The CDR3 covers 15 residues. Germline CDR1 and CDR2: MNHEY and SVGAGI. The CDR3 loop is CASSYWETGRNEQYF. The CDR3 bases are TGTGCCAGCAGTTATTGGGAGACCGGTCGAAATGAGCAGTACTTC.

This clonotype has only a few counts. V and J are TRBV5-1 and TRBJ2-7; TRBD2 matches at 11 bases. Germline lookup yields CDR1 SGHRS and CDR2 YFSETQ. The CDR3 is 15 residues long. The V segment lost 0 bases and the J segment 5 bases; nucleotides outside the gene matches: 4. CDR3 nucleotide sequence: TGCGCCAGCAGCTTGGAAGTAGCGGGAGGGCACGAGCAGTACTTC. Its translation: CASSLEVAGGHEQYF.

This clonotype was detected a few times. The CDR3 nucleotides read TGTGCCAGCAGCCAAGACCACCAGAACGGCTACACCTTC. It yields the protein CASSQDHQNGYTF. The chain employs TRBV14 and TRBJ1-2; D call uncertain. Trimming removed 0 bases from V and 8 bases from J, with 10 bases in between. This CDR3 contains 13 residues. Germline V gene data show CDR1 as SGHDN and CDR2 as FVKESK.